This TCR beta chain was recovered during a study of T cells after yellow fever vaccination. MiXCR, applied by TCRdb to the 5' RACE reads, yields one record per CDR3 protein. Of some 240,000 distinct CDR3 sequences in the sample, 3.6% were seen once. CDR1 is SGHRS and CDR2 is YFSETQ in the germline V gene. This CDR3 is built from 15 residues. V was shortened by 5 bases and J by 3 bases, with 17 bases between the two germline ends. General study results and limits: Most primary-vaccination clones reappeared after the booster (about 97% CD4, 85% to 90% CD8).

This clonotype has at least ten counts. Its antigen remains unidentified. The starting material was PBMCs, obtained 15 days after the yellow fever booster vaccination. The TCR originated in a man between 18 and 35 years old who received the YFV17D yellow fever vaccine. V is TRBV5-1 and J is TRBJ1-1; the D gene is possibly TRBD1 (6 bases). CDR3 sequence (DNA): TGCGCCAGCAGGGGGGCGCGAGGATCCTACACTGAAGCTTTCTTT. Translation gives CASRGARGSYTEAFF.